The clone carrying this TCR beta chain showed up just a few times. The record originates from a study of T cell changes during pregnancy in multiple sclerosis. Repertoires were generated with immunoSEQ multiplex PCR, while TCRdb's copy carries only in-frame clones and drops some. The sample lists under 40,000 clones; around nine tenths were seen once. This material consisted of CD8+ T cells from peripheral blood mononuclear cells, taken in the first trimester of pregnancy. The sequence was obtained from a female donor with multiple sclerosis, enrolled in a pregnancy study.

CDR3 protein: CASTAQGGNEQFF. The CDR3 DNA reads as TGTGCCAGCACTGCCCAGGGGGGAAATGAGCAGTTCTTC. V gene TRBV6-5 combines with J gene TRBJ2-1, with D possibly TRBD1 on 7 matching bases. In germline, CDR1 is MNHEY, CDR2 SVGAGI. The V and J ends lost 7 bases and 7 bases respectively, with 14 bases between them. The CDR3 covers 13 residues.